This T cell receptor beta chain is from a study of T cell clonotyping in hematopoietic cell transplantation. TCRdb's copy holds only in-frame clones and misses some; the assay was immunoSEQ multiplex PCR. In the table there are roughly 10,000 clones, roughly 90% of which are singletons. Time point given: recipient sample about 28 days before transplant, after cytoreduction. The source is a woman in her thirties or forties with acute myeloid leukemia. Some clones in this sample may be carry-over from other donors' samples. Source: peripheral blood mononuclear cells, taken before stem cell transplant.

The CDR3 DNA reads TGTGCCAGCAGCGAGATAGGGACAGGAACTTACGAGCAGTACTTC. Its protein product is CASSEIGTGTYEQYF. The chain recombines TRBV5-6 with TRBJ2-7; TRBD1 aligns across 8 bases. Germline V gene sequence: CDR1 SGHDT, CDR2 YYEEEE. This CDR3 has 15 amino acids. V gave up 4 bases and J gave up 4 bases; unmatched junction bases: 10.